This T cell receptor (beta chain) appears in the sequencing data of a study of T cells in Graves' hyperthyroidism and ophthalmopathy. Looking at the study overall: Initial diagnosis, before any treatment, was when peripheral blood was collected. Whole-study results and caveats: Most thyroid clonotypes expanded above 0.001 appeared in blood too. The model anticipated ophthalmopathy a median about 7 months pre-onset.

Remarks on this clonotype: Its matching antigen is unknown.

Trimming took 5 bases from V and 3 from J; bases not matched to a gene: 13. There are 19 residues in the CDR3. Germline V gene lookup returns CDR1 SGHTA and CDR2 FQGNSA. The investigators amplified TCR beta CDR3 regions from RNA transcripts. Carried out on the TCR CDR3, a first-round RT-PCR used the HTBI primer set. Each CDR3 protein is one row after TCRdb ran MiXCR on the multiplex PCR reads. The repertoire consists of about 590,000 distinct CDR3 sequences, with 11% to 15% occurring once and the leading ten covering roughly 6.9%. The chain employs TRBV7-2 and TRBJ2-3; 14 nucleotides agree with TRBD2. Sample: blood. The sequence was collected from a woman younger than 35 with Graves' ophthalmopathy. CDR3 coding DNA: TGTGCCAGCAGCACGACTAGCGGGAGGGCCATGTTGGATACAGATACGCAGTATTTT. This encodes CASSTTSGRAMLDTDTQYF.